The clone carrying this T cell receptor (beta chain) appeared a single time. The data belong to a study of shared T cell receptors in the human thymus. The V gene's germline CDR1 is LNHDA and CDR2 SQIVND (reference sequence). Deletions cut 4 bases from V and 5 bases from J, with 10 bases between. The CDR3 is 13 amino acids. Libraries were prepared by immunoSEQ multiplex PCR; TCRdb keeps only in-frame clonotypes and omits some of them. The sample holds some 700,000 clones, around nine tenths seen once. The sample also formed part of further work on human thymus T cells. That paper states: Donation was from healthy Finnish infants who were having corrective surgery that addressed congenital heart defects. Corrective cardiac operations yielded the resected thymus tissue. Use of V and J genes seemed skewed within the thymic and blood repertoires. Reports from related research described highly overlapping thymic repertoires among unrelated individuals.

Sequenced material: thymocytes. The V gene is TRBV19, the J gene TRBJ2-3; TRBD1 is a possible D gene (7 bases). The sequence derives from a boy in the first two years of life with a congenital heart defect. As DNA, the CDR3 is TGTGCCAGTAGTAGACAGGGAGGAGATACGCAGTATTTT. This gives the protein CASSRQGGDTQYF.